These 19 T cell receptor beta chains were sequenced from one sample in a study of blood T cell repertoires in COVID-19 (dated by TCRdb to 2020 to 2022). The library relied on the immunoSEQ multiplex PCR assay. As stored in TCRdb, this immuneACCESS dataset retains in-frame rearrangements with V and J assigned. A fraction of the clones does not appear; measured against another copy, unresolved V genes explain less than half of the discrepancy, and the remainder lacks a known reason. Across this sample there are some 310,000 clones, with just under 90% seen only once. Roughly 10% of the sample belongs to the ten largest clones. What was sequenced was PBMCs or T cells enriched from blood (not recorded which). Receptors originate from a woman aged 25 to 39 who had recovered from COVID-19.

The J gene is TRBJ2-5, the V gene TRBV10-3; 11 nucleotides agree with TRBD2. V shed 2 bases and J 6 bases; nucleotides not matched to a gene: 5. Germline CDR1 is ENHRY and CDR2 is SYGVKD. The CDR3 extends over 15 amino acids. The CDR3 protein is CAISETSGSVQTQYF. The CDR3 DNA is TGTGCCATCAGTGAGACTAGCGGGAGTGTCCAGACCCAGTACTTC.

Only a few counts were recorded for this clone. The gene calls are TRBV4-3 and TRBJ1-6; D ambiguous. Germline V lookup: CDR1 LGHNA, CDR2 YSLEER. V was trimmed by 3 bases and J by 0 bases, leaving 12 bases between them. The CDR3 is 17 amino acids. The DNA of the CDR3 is TGCGCCAGCAGCCATCTGGTGGAGGGCTCCTATAATTCACCCCTCCACTTT. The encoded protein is CASSHLVEGSYNSPLHF.

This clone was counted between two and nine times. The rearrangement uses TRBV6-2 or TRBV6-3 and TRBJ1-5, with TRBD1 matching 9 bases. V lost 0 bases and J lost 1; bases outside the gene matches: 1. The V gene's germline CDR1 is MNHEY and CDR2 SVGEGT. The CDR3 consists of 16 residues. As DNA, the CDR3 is TGTGCCAGCAGTTACTCGGACAGGGGAAGCAATCAGCCCCAGCATTTT. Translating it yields CASSYSDRGSNQPQHF.

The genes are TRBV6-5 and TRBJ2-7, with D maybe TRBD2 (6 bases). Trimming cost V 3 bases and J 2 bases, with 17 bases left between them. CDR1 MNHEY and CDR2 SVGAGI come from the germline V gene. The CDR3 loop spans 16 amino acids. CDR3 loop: CASSYLRLGRAYEQYF. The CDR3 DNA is TGTGCCAGCAGTTATCTCCGACTAGGGCGTGCCTACGAGCAGTACTTC.

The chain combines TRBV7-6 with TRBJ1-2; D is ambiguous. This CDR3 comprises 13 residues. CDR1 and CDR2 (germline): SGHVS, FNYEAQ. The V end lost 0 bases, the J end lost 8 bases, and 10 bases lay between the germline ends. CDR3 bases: TGTGCCAGCAGCTTAGCGGGCCGGGAAGGCTACACCTTC. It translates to CASSLAGREGYTF.

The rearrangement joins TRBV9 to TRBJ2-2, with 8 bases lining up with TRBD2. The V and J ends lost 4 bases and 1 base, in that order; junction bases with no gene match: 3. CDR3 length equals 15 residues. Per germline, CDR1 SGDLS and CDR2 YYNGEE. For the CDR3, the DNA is TGTGCCAGCAGCCGGGGGGGAGAGAACACCGGGGAGCTGTTTTTT. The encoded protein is CASSRGGENTGELFF.

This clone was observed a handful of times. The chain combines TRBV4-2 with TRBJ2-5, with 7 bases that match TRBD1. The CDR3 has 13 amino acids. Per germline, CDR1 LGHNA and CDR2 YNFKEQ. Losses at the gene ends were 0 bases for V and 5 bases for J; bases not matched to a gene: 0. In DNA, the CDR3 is TGTGCCAGCAGCCAAGACAGGGGGGAGACCCAGTACTTC. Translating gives CASSQDRGETQYF.

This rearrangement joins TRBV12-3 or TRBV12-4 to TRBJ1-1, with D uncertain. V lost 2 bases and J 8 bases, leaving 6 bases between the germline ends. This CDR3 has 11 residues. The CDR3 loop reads CASSLSREAFF. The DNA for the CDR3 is TGTGCCAGCAGTTTATCCAGGGAAGCTTTCTTT.

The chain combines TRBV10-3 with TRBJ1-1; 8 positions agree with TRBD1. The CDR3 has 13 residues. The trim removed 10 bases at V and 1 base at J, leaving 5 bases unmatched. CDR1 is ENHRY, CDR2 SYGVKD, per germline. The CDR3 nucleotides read TGTGCCACCGGGGGACAGGAGAACACTGAAGCTTTCTTT. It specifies CATGGQENTEAFF.

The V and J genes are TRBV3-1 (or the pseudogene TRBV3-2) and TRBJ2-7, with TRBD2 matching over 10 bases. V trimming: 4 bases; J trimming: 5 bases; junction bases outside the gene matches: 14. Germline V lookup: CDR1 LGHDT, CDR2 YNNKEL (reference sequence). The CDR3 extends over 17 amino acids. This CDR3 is CASSPSPGTSVSNEQYF. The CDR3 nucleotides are TGTGCCAGCAGCCCCTCTCCCGGGACTAGCGTCTCTAACGAGCAGTACTTC.

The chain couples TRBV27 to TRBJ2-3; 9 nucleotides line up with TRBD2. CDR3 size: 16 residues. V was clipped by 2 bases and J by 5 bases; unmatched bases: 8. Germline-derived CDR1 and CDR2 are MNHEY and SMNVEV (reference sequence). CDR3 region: CASSLIGVAGEDTQYF. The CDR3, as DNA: TGTGCCAGCAGTTTAATCGGAGTAGCGGGAGAAGATACGCAGTATTTT.

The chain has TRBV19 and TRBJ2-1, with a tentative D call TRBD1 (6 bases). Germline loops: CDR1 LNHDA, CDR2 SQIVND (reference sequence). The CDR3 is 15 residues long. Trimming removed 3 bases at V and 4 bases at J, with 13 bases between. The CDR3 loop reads CASSIQGNSYNEQFF. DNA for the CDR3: TGTGCCAGTAGTATTCAGGGGAATTCGTACAATGAGCAGTTCTTC.

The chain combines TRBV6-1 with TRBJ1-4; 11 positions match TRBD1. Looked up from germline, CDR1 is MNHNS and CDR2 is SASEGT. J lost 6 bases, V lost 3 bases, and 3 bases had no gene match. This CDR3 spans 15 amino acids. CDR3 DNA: TGTGCCAGCAGTGATCCGGGACAGGGGGATGAAAAACTGTTTTTT. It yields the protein CASSDPGQGDEKLFF.

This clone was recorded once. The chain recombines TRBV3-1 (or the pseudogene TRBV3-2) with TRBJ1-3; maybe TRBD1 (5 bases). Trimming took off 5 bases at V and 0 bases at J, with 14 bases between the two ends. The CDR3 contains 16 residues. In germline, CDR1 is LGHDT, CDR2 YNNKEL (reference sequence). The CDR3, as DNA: TGTGCCAGCAGCGGGGTCGACAGAGGCTCTGGAAACACCATATATTTT. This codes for CASSGVDRGSGNTIYF.

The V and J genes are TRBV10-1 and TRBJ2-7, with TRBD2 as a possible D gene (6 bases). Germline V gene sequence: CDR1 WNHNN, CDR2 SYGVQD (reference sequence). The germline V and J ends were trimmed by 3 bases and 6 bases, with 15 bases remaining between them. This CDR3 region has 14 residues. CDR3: CASSDRDSRGEQYF. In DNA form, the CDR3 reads TGCGCCAGCAGTGACCGGGACTCCCGAGGCGAGCAGTACTTC.

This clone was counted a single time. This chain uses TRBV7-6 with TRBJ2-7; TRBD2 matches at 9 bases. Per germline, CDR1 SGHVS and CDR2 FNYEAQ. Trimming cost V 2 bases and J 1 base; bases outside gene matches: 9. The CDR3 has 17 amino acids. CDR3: CASSLLSGRLGSYEQYF. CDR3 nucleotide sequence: TGTGCCAGCAGCTTATTAAGCGGGAGGCTTGGGTCCTACGAGCAGTACTTC.

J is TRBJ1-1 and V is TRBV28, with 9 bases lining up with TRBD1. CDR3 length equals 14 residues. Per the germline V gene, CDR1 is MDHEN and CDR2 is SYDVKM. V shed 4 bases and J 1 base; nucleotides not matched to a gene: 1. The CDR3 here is CASSWDRENTEAFF. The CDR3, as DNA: TGTGCCAGCAGTTGGGACAGGGAGAACACTGAAGCTTTCTTT.

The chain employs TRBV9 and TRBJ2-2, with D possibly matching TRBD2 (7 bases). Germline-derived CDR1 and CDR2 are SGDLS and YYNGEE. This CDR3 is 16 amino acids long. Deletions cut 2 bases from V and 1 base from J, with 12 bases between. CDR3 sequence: CASSVPGEGNTGELFF. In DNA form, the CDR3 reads TGTGCCAGCAGCGTCCCAGGGGAGGGGAACACCGGGGAGCTGTTTTTT. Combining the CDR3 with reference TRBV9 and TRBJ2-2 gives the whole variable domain DSGVTQTPKHLITATGQRVTLRCSPRSGDLSVYWYQQSLDQGLQFLIQYYNGEERAKGNILERFSAQQFPDLHSELNLSSLELGDSALYFCASSVPGEGNTGELFFGEGSRLTVL.

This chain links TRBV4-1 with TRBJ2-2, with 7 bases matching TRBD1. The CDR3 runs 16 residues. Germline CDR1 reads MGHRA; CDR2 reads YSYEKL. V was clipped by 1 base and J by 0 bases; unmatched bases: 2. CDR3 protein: CASSQVTGANTGELFF. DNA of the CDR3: TGCGCCAGCAGCCAAGTAACAGGGGCGAACACCGGGGAGCTGTTTTTT.